The 29 T cell receptor beta chains below come from one sample, sequenced in a study of blood T cells in healthy people across ages. It was with a sample-barcoded 5' primer and a J-beta primer mix that a second PCR of roughly 7 to 11 cycles was run. Each CDR3 protein is one row after TCRdb ran MiXCR on the 5' RACE reads. The sample includes fewer than 800,000 distinct CDR3 sequences, around 32% of them seen just once. Sequencing was carried out using blood. The receptors were gathered from a woman older than 75 in good health.

About this clonotype: A much larger clone is a single base away; this may be a read error. The chain combines TRBV30 with TRBJ1-2; maybe TRBD1 (5 bases). The length of the CDR3 is 12 residues. CDR1 is GTSNPN and CDR2 is SVGIG in the germline V gene (reference sequence). The V end lost 4 bases, the J end lost 7 bases, and 13 bases lay between the germline ends. CDR3 loop: CAWTTGGGGYTF. CDR3 coding DNA: TGTGCCTGGACCACTGGTGGGGGTGGCTACACCTTC. Based on the CDR3 plus reference TRBV30 and TRBJ1-2, the full variable domain is SQTIHQWPATLVQPVGSPLSLECTVEGTSNPNLYWYRQAAGRGLQLLFYSVGIGQISSEVPQNLSASRPQDRQFILSSKKLLLSDSGFYLCAWTTGGGGYTFGSGTRLTVV.

This clonotype has a count of ten or more. CDR3 nucleotide sequence: TGTGCCAGCAGTTACGACAGGCGAATTAATCAGCCCCAGCATTTT. Translated, it gives CASSYDRRINQPQHF. This rearrangement joins TRBV6-2 or TRBV6-3 to TRBJ1-5; TRBD1 is a possible D gene (6 bases). The length of the CDR3 is 15 residues. CDR1 and CDR2 from the germline V gene are MNHEY and SVGEGT. V was pared by 2 bases and J by 4 bases, with 12 bases between.

This clonotype was observed many times. This chain joins TRBV14 and TRBJ2-1; 13 bases align to TRBD2. Germline V gene lookup returns CDR1 SGHDN and CDR2 FVKESK. The ends lost 1 base at V and 4 bases at J; junction bases unmatched: 1. This CDR3 contains 16 residues. CDR3 nucleotides: TGTGCCAGCAGCCAAGGGACTAGCGGGGGTTACAATGAGCAGTTCTTC. This gives the protein CASSQGTSGGYNEQFF.

This clonotype was seen ten or more times. The chain links TRBV18 to TRBJ2-1; D uncertain. CDR1 and CDR2 from the germline V gene are KGHSH and LQKENI. Trimming removed 3 bases at V and 6 bases at J, with 6 bases between. The CDR3 extends over 12 amino acids. CDR3 residues: CASSPVLNEQFF. The CDR3 nucleotides are TGTGCCAGCTCACCTGTCCTCAATGAGCAGTTCTTC.

This clonotype occurred a few times. This clone may be a read error of a much larger clone one base away. The chain combines TRBV27 with TRBJ2-5; tentatively, D is TRBD1 or TRBD2 (5 bases each). Germline CDR1 reads MNHEY; CDR2 reads SMNVEV (reference sequence). The CDR3 covers 14 residues. Between the trimmed V and J ends, which lost 0 bases and 11 bases, there was a span of 16 bases. The CDR3 loop reads CASSLSGRGNEQYF. The CDR3 coding sequence is TGTGCCAGCAGTTTATCGGGACGGGGCAATGAGCAGTACTTC.

This clonotype was observed at least ten times. This sequence joins TRBV5-1 and TRBJ2-5; tentatively, D is TRBD2 (6 bases). The germline CDR1 and CDR2 sequences are SGHRS and YFSETQ. CDR3 length equals 13 residues. V lost 4 bases, J lost 3 bases, and 10 bases lay in between. The CDR3 loop is CASSIGTEETQYF. In DNA, the CDR3 is TGCGCCAGCAGCATTGGGACTGAAGAGACCCAGTACTTC. The full variable domain, with the rest looked up from reference TRBV5-1 and TRBJ2-5, is KAGVTQTPRYLIKTRGQQVTLSCSPISGHRSVSWYQQTPGQGLQFLFEYFSETQRNKGNFPGRFSGRQFSNSRSEMNVSTLELGDSALYLCASSIGTEETQYFGPGTRLLVL.

The chain combines TRBV7-2 with TRBJ2-5; 9 nucleotides line up with TRBD2. This CDR3 region has 16 residues. Germline V gene data show CDR1 as SGHTA and CDR2 as FQGNSA. The trim removed 4 bases at V and 4 bases at J, leaving 10 bases unmatched. The CDR3 DNA reads as TGTGCCAGCAGCTCCTACTTTCGCGGGGGGGCAGAGACCCAGTACTTC. Its translation is CASSSYFRGGAETQYF.

This clonotype was seen more than once but under ten times. Possible read error: a much larger clone is one base away. The rearrangement uses TRBV20-1 and TRBJ2-3; the D gene is possibly TRBD2 (5 bases). Germline V lookup: CDR1 DFQATT, CDR2 SNEGSKA (reference sequence). This CDR3 spans 12 amino acids. The CDR3 DNA follows: TGCAATGCTAGCCGGACTGTGGATACGCAGTATTTT. Protein: CNASRTVDTQYF.

In DNA, the CDR3 is TGTGCCAGCAAATTAGGACGGGACACAGATACGCAGTATTTT. It translates to CASKLGRDTDTQYF. The rearrangement links TRBV12-3 or TRBV12-4 to TRBJ2-3, with D perhaps matching TRBD2 (5 bases). This CDR3 comprises 14 residues. Deletions cut 7 bases from V and 2 bases from J, with 13 bases between.

This clonotype was counted at least ten times. The J gene is TRBJ2-5, the V gene TRBV28; a possible D gene is TRBD1 (6 bases). The CDR3 extends over 15 amino acids. The V gene lost 5 bases and the J gene lost 3 bases, with 16 bases spanning the gap. CDR1 and CDR2 from the germline V gene are MDHEN and SYDVKM. Here the CDR3 DNA reads TGTGCCAGCAGTCGTCGGGACACCTTTAAAGAGACCCAGTACTTC. It encodes CASSRRDTFKETQYF.

This clonotype was detected ten times or more. This chain connects TRBV5-6 to TRBJ2-5, with a tentative D call TRBD1 (5 bases). Trimming removed 0 bases at V and 2 bases at J, with 14 bases between. Per germline, CDR1 SGHDT and CDR2 YYEEEE. This CDR3 has 16 residues. This chain's CDR3 is CASSLEGIRTQETQYF. CDR3 DNA: TGTGCCAGCAGCTTGGAAGGGATCAGGACACAAGAGACCCAGTACTTC.

This chain links TRBV3-1 with TRBJ2-1; TRBD1 agrees at 7 bases. CDR1 and CDR2 (germline): LGHDT, YNNKEL (reference sequence). V lost 4 bases to trimming and J lost 7 bases; unmatched junction nucleotides: 7. The CDR3 consists of 14 residues. The CDR3 here is CASSPQTGWNEQFF. The CDR3 bases are TGTGCCAGCAGCCCCCAGACAGGGTGGAATGAGCAGTTCTTC.

The rearrangement links TRBV24-1 to TRBJ2-1; 7 positions agree with TRBD1. V shed 4 bases, J shed 6 bases, and the junction held 11 bases outside the gene matches. The CDR3 length is 16 residues. Germline CDR1 reads KGHDR; CDR2 reads SFDVKD. The CDR3: CATSDSLDRVSNEQFF. The CDR3 coding sequence is TGTGCCACCAGTGACTCCCTTGACAGGGTGTCCAATGAGCAGTTCTTC.

This clonotype occurred many times. This sequence joins TRBV9 and TRBJ2-3; a weak D match, TRBD1 (6 bases). The CDR3 has 16 residues. Germline V gene data show CDR1 as SGDLS and CDR2 as YYNGEE. V was shortened by 3 bases and J by 0 bases, with 14 bases between the two germline ends. The CDR3 loop reads CASSARGGTSTDTQYF. The CDR3 DNA reads as TGTGCCAGCAGCGCCCGAGGGGGTACTAGCACAGATACGCAGTATTTT.

With respect to this clonotype: A junction boundary mismatches the germline segment, possibly from a read error. The rearrangement uses TRBV7-9 and TRBJ2-1; D possibly matches TRBD1 or TRBD2 (6 bases each). The CDR3 covers 12 residues. Germline-derived CDR1 and CDR2 are SEHNR and FQNEAQ (reference sequence). CDR3 amino acids: CASSLRDGGHLF. CDR3 in DNA: TGTGCCAGCAGCCTACGGGACGGGGGACACCTATTC.

At least ten counts were recorded for this clonotype. CDR3 residues: CASSTTSGGARYNEQFF. In nucleotides, the CDR3 is TGCGCCAGCAGCACCACTAGCGGGGGGGCGAGGTACAATGAGCAGTTCTTC. V usage is TRBV5-1 and J usage is TRBJ2-1, with TRBD2 identical over 13 bases. Trimming cost V 4 bases and J 4 bases; bases outside gene matches: 8. This CDR3 spans 17 amino acids. CDR1 and CDR2 (germline): SGHRS, YFSETQ.

Note on this clonotype: A much bigger clone sits one base away, suggesting this may be a read error. The DNA for the CDR3 is TGTGCCAGCAGTCCTGGGAAAATATGGGACAATGAGCGGTTCTTC. Protein product: CASSPGKIWDNERFF. The chain recombines TRBV6-2 or TRBV6-3 with TRBJ2-1, with D possibly matching TRBD1 (6 bases). This CDR3 is 15 amino acids long. In germline, CDR1 is MNHEY, CDR2 SVGEGT.

This clonotype has at least ten counts. This chain uses TRBV13 with TRBJ1-2; TRBD1 agrees at 7 bases. The CDR3 contains 15 residues. Germline V lookup: CDR1 PRHDT, CDR2 FYEKMQ (reference sequence). V was clipped by 5 bases and J by 2 bases; unmatched bases: 8. This chain's CDR3 is CASSPTEDRNYGYTF. CDR3 bases: TGTGCCAGCAGCCCAACCGAGGACAGGAACTATGGCTACACCTTC.

This clonotype was seen repeatedly, ten times or more. The genes are TRBV7-2 and TRBJ1-2, with 12 positions matching TRBD1. With V trimmed by 5 bases and J by 5 bases, 12 bases remained unmatched. There are 17 residues in the CDR3. Germline V gene sequence: CDR1 SGHTA, CDR2 FQGNSA. The CDR3 nucleotides read TGTGCCAGCAGCCGTGGGGGACAGGGGGCGGCGAGGTATGGCTACACCTTC. Translation: CASSRGGQGAARYGYTF.

The J gene is TRBJ2-3, the V gene TRBV20-1; possibly TRBD1 or TRBD2 for D (6 bases each). The V end lost 1 base, the J end lost 3 bases, and 14 bases lay between the germline ends. This CDR3 has 15 amino acids. CDR1 DFQATT and CDR2 SNEGSKA come from the germline V gene (reference sequence). The CDR3 sequence: CSARGGAGITDTQYF. CDR3 DNA: TGCAGTGCTAGAGGGGGGGCGGGAATTACAGATACGCAGTATTTT.

This clonotype was observed at least ten times. V and J are TRBV6-2 or TRBV6-3 and TRBJ2-5; no clear D gene. Germline CDR1 reads MNHEY; CDR2 reads SVGEGT. The CDR3 loop spans 13 amino acids. V lost 1 base, J lost 4 bases, and 7 bases lay in between. Here the CDR3 reads CASSYWETETQYF. Written as DNA, the CDR3 is TGTGCCAGCAGTTACTGGGAAACAGAGACCCAGTACTTC.

In its sample, this clonotype was seen many times. The chain couples TRBV20-1 to TRBJ2-5; possibly TRBD2 for D (5 bases). Trimming shortened V by 6 bases and J by 1 base, and 12 bases separated the two germline ends. This CDR3 has 13 residues. The germline V gene has CDR1 DFQATT and CDR2 SNEGSKA (reference sequence). CDR3 sequence (DNA): TGCAGTGCGAGGGAGCCCCCCCAAGAGACCCAGTACTTC. The encoded protein is CSAREPPQETQYF.

This rearrangement joins TRBV7-2 to TRBJ2-7; 7 nucleotides match TRBD2. The ends lost 7 bases at V and 3 bases at J; junction bases unmatched: 12. Germline CDR1 SGHTA, CDR2 FQGNSA. The CDR3 covers 15 residues. The CDR3 DNA reads as TGTGCCAGCACCGCCCGGAGCGGGGTTGGCTACGAGCAGTACTTC. As protein: CASTARSGVGYEQYF. Supplemented by reference TRBV7-2 and TRBJ2-7, the full variable domain reads GAGVSQSPSNKVTEKGKDVELRCDPISGHTALYWYRQSLGQGLEFLIYFQGNSAPDKSGLPSDRFSAERTGGSVSTLTIQRTQQEDSAVYLCASTARSGVGYEQYFGPGTRLTVT.

CDR3 sequence (DNA): TGCAGTGCTAGTCGGGCCGCCTATGGCTACACCTTC. Protein sequence: CSASRAAYGYTF. The genes are TRBV20-1 and TRBJ1-2; no clear D. From germline, CDR1 is DFQATT and CDR2 SNEGSKA (reference sequence). This CDR3 region has 12 residues. V was trimmed by 3 bases and J by 4 bases, leaving 9 bases between them.

This clonotype was seen a single time. This chain connects TRBV5-1 to TRBJ1-2, with 8 nucleotides matching TRBD1. The CDR3 length is 14 residues. Germline loops: CDR1 SGHRS, CDR2 YFSETQ. The ends lost 4 bases at V and 8 bases at J; junction bases unmatched: 10. The CDR3 reads CASSPLDRARGYTF. The CDR3 nucleotides are TGCGCCAGCAGCCCCCTGGACAGGGCGCGCGGCTACACCTTC.

This clonotype was seen more than once but under ten times. Since a much larger clone is just one base distant, this may be a read error. The V call is TRBV20-1, the J call TRBJ2-7; TRBD1 aligns across 7 bases. Germline CDR1 reads DFQATT; CDR2 reads SNEGSKA (reference sequence). The CDR3 runs 12 residues. CDR3 nucleotide sequence: TGCAGGGCTAGACAGGGTATCTACGAGCAGTACTTC. Protein product: CRARQGIYEQYF.

The chain carries TRBV7-3 and TRBJ2-1; D not certain. The germline gives CDR1 SGHTA, CDR2 FQGTGA. The CDR3 runs 14 residues. V was cut by 4 bases and J by 8 bases, with 15 bases left in between. The CDR3, as DNA: TGTGCCAGCAGCTCCCTTCCGGGTGGGGATGAGCAGTTCTTC. Translating it yields CASSSLPGGDEQFF.

This clonotype was detected many times. This chain connects TRBV30 to TRBJ1-5; a weak D match, TRBD1 (5 bases). V was cut by 1 base and J by 5 bases, with 9 bases left in between. CDR1 is GTSNPN and CDR2 is SVGIG in the germline V gene (reference sequence). CDR3 length: 13 residues. The CDR3 protein is CAWSGGTDQPQHF. CDR3 coding DNA: TGTGCCTGGAGTGGGGGGACGGATCAGCCCCAGCATTTT.

The V and J genes are TRBV12-3 or TRBV12-4 and TRBJ2-7; 7 positions agree with TRBD1. This CDR3 contains 16 residues. J gave up 4 bases and V 5 bases, and 14 bases lay outside the gene matches. The CDR3 reads CASSAAAGTELYEQYF. In DNA, the CDR3 is TGTGCCAGCAGTGCGGCCGCCGGGACAGAGTTATACGAGCAGTACTTC.